The sequence of this T cell receptor beta chain was determined in a study of blood T cell repertoires in COVID-19. Study context: The study drew acute and convalescent COVID-19 samples from the United States, Italy and Spain. The analysed material was cDNA or gDNA that came from T cells, B-cell-depleted T cells, or PBMCs.

V shed 5 bases and J 7 bases; nucleotides not matched to a gene: 8. From germline, CDR1 is SEHNR and CDR2 FQNEAQ (reference sequence). The CDR3 covers 14 residues. Only in-frame clones appear in the TCRdb table, and some are missing; sequencing was by immunoSEQ multiplex PCR. Among roughly 160,000 clones listed, approximately 85% were seen once. The clonotype originates from a woman aged 55-69 years with COVID-19, enrolled during active disease. The source material was peripheral blood. The chain is built from TRBV7-9 and TRBJ2-7; TRBD2 aligns across 10 bases. The CDR3 protein is CASSRLAGEGEQYF. The CDR3 nucleotides are TGTGCCAGCAGCCGCCTAGCGGGAGAAGGGGAGCAGTACTTC.